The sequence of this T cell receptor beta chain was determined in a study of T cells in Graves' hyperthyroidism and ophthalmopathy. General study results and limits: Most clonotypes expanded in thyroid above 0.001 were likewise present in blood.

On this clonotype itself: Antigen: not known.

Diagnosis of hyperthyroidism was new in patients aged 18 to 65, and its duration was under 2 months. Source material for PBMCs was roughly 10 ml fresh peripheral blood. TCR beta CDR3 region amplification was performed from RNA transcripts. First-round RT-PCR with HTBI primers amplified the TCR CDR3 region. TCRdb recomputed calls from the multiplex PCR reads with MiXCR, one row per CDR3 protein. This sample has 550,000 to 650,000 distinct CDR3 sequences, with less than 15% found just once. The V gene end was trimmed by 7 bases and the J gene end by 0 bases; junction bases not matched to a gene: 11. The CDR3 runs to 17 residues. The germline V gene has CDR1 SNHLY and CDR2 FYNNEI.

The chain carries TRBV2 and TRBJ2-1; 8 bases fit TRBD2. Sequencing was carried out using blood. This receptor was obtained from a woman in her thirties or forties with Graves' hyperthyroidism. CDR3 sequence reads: CASIEMGGRISYNEQFF. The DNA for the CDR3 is TGTGCCAGCATCGAAATGGGCGGGAGGATCTCCTACAATGAGCAGTTCTTC.